This T cell receptor beta chain derives from a study of Ad26.COV2.S vaccination and SARS-CoV-2 variants. Treatment given: 15 to 20 received Ad26.COV2.S at low or high dose, single or two shots; roughly five received placebo; per-sample allocation not given. Samples analyzed were those drawn on day 63 after the first vaccine or placebo injection. The CDR3 totals 12 residues. In germline, CDR1 is GTSNPN, CDR2 SVGIG (reference sequence). J gave up 8 bases and V 7 bases, and 8 bases lay outside the gene matches. Assay: immunoSEQ multiplex PCR; the TCRdb copy retains only in-frame clones and omits some. Here the sample spans approximately 360,000 clones, roughly 85% being singletons.

The rearrangement joins TRBV30 to TRBJ1-2, with 9 positions matching TRBD1. The sequence derives from a person between 18 and 59 years old who received the Ad26.COV2.S COVID-19 vaccine or a placebo. Specimen: peripheral blood, collected in a trial of Ad26.COV2.S vaccine versus placebo. CDR3 region: CALSGTGFGYTF. CDR3 nucleotide sequence: TGTGCCTTATCCGGGACAGGGTTCGGCTACACCTTC.